This TCR beta chain is from a study of blood T cell repertoires in COVID-19 (TCRdb year 2020). About the full investigation: Samples from collaborators originated in the United States, Italy and Spain and spanned both the acute and convalescent phases of COVID-19. The prospective study material was composed of cDNA or gDNA derived from T cells, B-cell-depleted T cells, or PBMCs. Deeply sampled blood TCRbeta repertoires from subjects exposed to, actively infected with, or recovered from COVID-19 were included in the dataset. The repertoires were released in a freely available public database meant as a resource for research on the immune response to SARS-CoV-2. Samples were obtained from the ongoing ImmuneRACE study (first 160 participants) and from 1,254 subjects provided by 6 global collaborators. Sample metadata almost always included a de-identified subject ID, COVID-19 status, age in years and sex. Where available, HLA class I and class II types were taken from metadata supplied by the sample provider and were not determined by assay-based typing.

The immunoSEQ Assay, a bias-controlled multiplex PCR, was used to amplify TCRbeta CDR3 regions from genomic DNA. For the original study's pipeline: Within the assay, amplification of reference gene primers was used to estimate how many nucleated cells each sample contained. Sequence reads were collapsed and filtered to measure the absolute abundance of every unique TCRbeta CDR3 rearrangement. For each sample, productive Simpson clonality was calculated as the square root of Simpson's diversity index over productive rearrangements. TCRdb obtained this table from immuneACCESS and retained in-frame rearrangements with V and J assigned. These tables miss some clones; where compared with another copy, unresolved V genes account for less than half of the shortfall, and the remainder is unexplained. That table supplies the V and J calls and clone size; D and trimming were determined from the DNA. The sample records under 300,000 clones, approximately 91% of which are singletons. Jointly, the top ten make up 0.85% to 1% of the sample.

With respect to this clone: Its antigen target is currently unknown. The input lacks base qualities; no much larger clone sits a single base away.

As encoded in the germline V gene (reference sequence), CDR1 is LGHDT while CDR2 is YNNKEL. The germline V and J ends show losses of 2 bases and 7 bases respectively, and no gene match explains 2 bases of the junction. The CDR3, from cysteine to phenylalanine, totals 15 residues. The sequence is cut down to CDR3 DNA, 45 bases in frame from base 1. A second Seattle source provided samples from volunteer blood donors who had recovered from COVID-19. Each collaborating institution followed its own protocols to collect whole blood in K2EDTA tubes. For TCRbeta analysis, collaborators shipped samples as frozen whole blood, isolated PBMCs, or DNA extracted from either of those sample types. General conclusions and limits of the study: How much clinical and demographic metadata was included differed by source and by participant, and the metadata was provided uncurated.

Sequenced input: peripheral blood. The TCR sequence derives from a woman aged 40 to 49 who had recovered from COVID-19. This chain joins TRBV3-1 (or the pseudogene TRBV3-2) to TRBJ2-1; the junction holds 13 bases that match TRBD2. The CDR3 reads CASSQRTSGSNEQFF. The DNA sequence is TGTGCCAGCAGCCAACGGACTAGCGGGAGTAATGAGCAGTTCTTC.